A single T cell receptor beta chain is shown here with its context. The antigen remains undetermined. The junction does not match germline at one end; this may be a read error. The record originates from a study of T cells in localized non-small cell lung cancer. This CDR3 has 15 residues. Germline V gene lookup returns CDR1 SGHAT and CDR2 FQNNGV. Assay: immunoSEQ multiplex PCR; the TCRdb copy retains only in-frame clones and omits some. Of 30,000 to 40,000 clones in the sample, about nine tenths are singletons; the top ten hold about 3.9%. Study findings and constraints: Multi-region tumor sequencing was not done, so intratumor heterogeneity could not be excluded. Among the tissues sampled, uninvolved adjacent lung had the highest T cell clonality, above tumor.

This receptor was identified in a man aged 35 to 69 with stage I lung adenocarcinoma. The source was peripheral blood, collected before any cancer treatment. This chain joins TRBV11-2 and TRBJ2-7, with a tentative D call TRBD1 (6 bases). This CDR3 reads CASSLDRLGSYEQYF. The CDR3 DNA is TGTGCCAGCAGCCTAGACAGGCTCGGTAGCTACGAGCAGTACTTC.